This T cell receptor beta chain was retrieved from a study of T and B cells in COVID-19 patients. Study background: Median age was approximately 35 years in the recovered cohort and approximately 72 years in the active-infection cohort. Findings of the study overall: Highly clonal in active COVID-19, TRB repertoires exceeded healthy-donor diversity and richness at recovery.

This clonotype is medium-sized. Its specificity is not known. CDR3 length: 15 amino acids. Losses at the gene ends were 6 bases for V and 4 bases for J; bases not matched to a gene: 4. From blood, about 240-550 ng of genomic DNA served as TRB template. TRB rearrangements were amplified by multiplex PCR with BIOMED2 TRB-A/B primers. TCRdb re-analysed the multiplex PCR reads in MiXCR, keeping a single row per CDR3 protein. The sample lists 7,000 to 8,500 distinct CDR3 sequences; about 26% were seen once. This receptor was taken from a human donor who had recovered from COVID-19. The V and J genes are TRBV12-3 or TRBV12-4 and TRBJ2-1; 12 nucleotides agree with TRBD2. Input material: blood. The CDR3 spells CASRPTSGGYNEQFF. CDR3 DNA sequence: TGTGCCAGCAGACCGACTAGCGGGGGATACAATGAGCAGTTCTTC.